What follows are 20 T cell receptor beta chains derived from one specimen sequenced in a study of shared clonotypes between healthy human individuals. Measured with immunoSEQ multiplex PCR; TCRdb has only the in-frame clones, and not every one. The sample includes about 2 million clones, about 95% of them seen just once. Selected positively for CCR7 and CD45RO-negative, naive CD8 cells excluded terminally differentiated effector memory CD45RA+ cells. The source material was naive CD8+ T cells sorted from blood. The receptors stem from a man between 18 and 29 years old in good health.

J is TRBJ2-1 and V is TRBV27; no clear D. Per germline, CDR1 MNHEY and CDR2 SMNVEV (reference sequence). This CDR3 is built from 14 residues. Between the trimmed V and J ends, which lost 5 bases and 9 bases, there was a span of 17 bases. CDR3 residues: CASSLSDSLGEQFF. The CDR3 nucleotides are TGTGCCAGCAGTCTAAGCGACTCTCTAGGTGAGCAGTTCTTC.

The V and J genes are TRBV30 and TRBJ2-3; D is uncertain. The germline V and J ends were trimmed by 0 bases and 6 bases, with 16 bases remaining between them. Per germline, CDR1 GTSNPN and CDR2 SVGIG (reference sequence). This CDR3 comprises 15 residues. This CDR3 reads CAWSVSSVLPDTQYF. DNA for the CDR3: TGTGCCTGGAGTGTAAGTTCGGTGCTTCCCGATACGCAGTATTTT. Together with reference TRBV30 and TRBJ2-3, the CDR3 gives the full variable domain: SQTIHQWPATLVQPVGSPLSLECTVEGTSNPNLYWYRQAAGRGLQLLFYSVGIGQISSEVPQNLSASRPQDRQFILSSKKLLLSDSGFYLCAWSVSSVLPDTQYFGPGTRLTVL.

The chain employs TRBV7-6 and TRBJ1-2, with D tentatively TRBD1 (6 bases). The CDR3 runs 14 residues. With 5 bases removed from V and 8 bases from J, the gap between germline ends came to 18 bases. The V gene's germline CDR1 is SGHVS and CDR2 FNYEAQ. The CDR3 sequence: CASSGQQGTEGYTF. The CDR3 DNA reads as TGTGCCAGCAGCGGACAACAGGGCACTGAAGGCTACACCTTC.

V usage is TRBV7-9 and J usage is TRBJ2-3; the match to TRBD2 covers 11 bases. Per the germline V gene, CDR1 is SEHNR and CDR2 is FQNEAQ (reference sequence). CDR3 length equals 18 residues. Germline trimming cut 6 bases from V and 4 bases from J; bases unmatched to any gene: 15. The CDR3 DNA is TGTGCCAGCAGGCCCCAGGGACTAGCGGTACGCGTGTCAGATACGCAGTATTTT. Protein product: CASRPQGLAVRVSDTQYF.

This clone occurred once. The V gene is TRBV10-2, the J gene TRBJ2-7; TRBD2 is a possible D gene (7 bases). Trimming removed 0 bases from V and 3 bases from J, with 15 bases in between. The CDR3 sequence is 16 residues long. Per germline, CDR1 WSHSY and CDR2 SAAADI. This CDR3 is CASSESRGGDLYEQYF. CDR3 DNA sequence: TGCGCCAGCAGTGAGTCGAGGGGGGGGGACCTCTACGAGCAGTACTTC.

V usage is TRBV19 and J usage is TRBJ2-1, with unresolved D. Trimming cost V 3 bases and J 5 bases, with 17 bases left between them. This CDR3 comprises 16 residues. CDR1 and CDR2 (germline): LNHDA, SQIVND (reference sequence). This CDR3 reads CASSIPWGSAHNEQFF. CDR3 DNA sequence: TGTGCCAGTAGTATCCCTTGGGGATCAGCCCACAATGAGCAGTTCTTC.

V is TRBV4-1 and J is TRBJ1-1; 8 bases are shared with TRBD1. Germline CDR1 MGHRA, CDR2 YSYEKL. Unmatched junction bases numbered 4, after V lost 0 bases and J lost 1 base. The CDR3 covers 16 residues. CDR3 residues: CASSQDAGGGNTEAFF. For the CDR3, the DNA is TGCGCCAGCAGCCAAGATGCAGGGGGCGGGAACACTGAAGCTTTCTTT.

This sequence joins TRBV7-6 and TRBJ2-1, with TRBD2 matching over 10 bases. V lost 6 bases to trimming and J lost 6 bases; unmatched junction nucleotides: 8. Per germline, CDR1 SGHVS and CDR2 FNYEAQ. This CDR3 is built from 15 residues. The CDR3 region is CASRKGRTSGNEQFF. The DNA for the CDR3 is TGTGCCAGCAGAAAGGGGCGGACTAGCGGCAATGAGCAGTTCTTC.

CDR3 residues: CASSPTAFSYEQYF. CDR3 bases: TGTGCCAGCAGCCCGACGGCGTTCTCCTACGAGCAGTACTTC. The chain joins TRBV5-6 to TRBJ2-7, with D unclear. The V and J ends lost 4 bases and 0 bases respectively, with 11 bases between them. Germline CDR1 reads SGHDT; CDR2 reads YYEEEE. This CDR3 is 14 amino acids long.

This CDR3 reads CASKASGGEYNYGYTF. CDR3 bases: TGTGCCAGCAAGGCGTCAGGGGGGGAGTATAACTATGGCTACACCTTC. The chain recombines TRBV27 with TRBJ1-2; 7 nucleotides line up with TRBD1. V dropped 7 bases and J dropped 1; count of bases not matched to a gene: 12. CDR3 length: 16 residues. Germline CDR1 and CDR2: MNHEY and SMNVEV (reference sequence).

This chain links TRBV28 with TRBJ2-2; D tentatively reads TRBD1 or TRBD2 (5 bases each). The CDR3 is 15 amino acids. With 6 bases removed from V and 0 bases from J, the gap between germline ends came to 11 bases. Germline lookup yields CDR1 MDHEN and CDR2 SYDVKM. For the CDR3, the DNA is TGTGCCAGCAGGGGGACGTTCGCGAACACCGGGGAGCTGTTTTTT. This sequence encodes CASRGTFANTGELFF.

J is TRBJ2-3 and V is TRBV5-6, with D possibly called TRBD1 or TRBD2 (5 bases each). The CDR3 covers 17 residues. Trimming pared 2 bases from V and 1 base from J, leaving 17 bases between. In germline, CDR1 is SGHDT, CDR2 YYEEEE. CDR3 loop: CASSFWDGPVGTDTQYF. CDR3 bases: TGTGCCAGCAGCTTTTGGGACGGTCCTGTGGGCACAGATACGCAGTATTTT.

The chain links TRBV27 to TRBJ2-3; 7 bases map to TRBD1. The CDR3 covers 13 residues. V shed 6 bases and J 0 bases; nucleotides not matched to a gene: 0. CDR1 MNHEY and CDR2 SMNVEV come from the germline V gene (reference sequence). Written as DNA, the CDR3 is TGTGCCAGCAGGACAGGGAGCACAGATACGCAGTATTTT. This translates into CASRTGSTDTQYF.

V usage is TRBV30 and J usage is TRBJ2-1; perhaps TRBD2 as D (6 bases). V lost 2 bases to trimming and J lost 8 bases, with 10 bases between them. CDR3 length: 12 residues. Per germline, CDR1 GTSNPN and CDR2 SVGIG (reference sequence). The CDR3 bases are TGTGCCTGGAGTTGGGCTAGCGATGAGCAGTTCTTC. Translating it yields CAWSWASDEQFF.

This clone has a single count. The chain recombines TRBV4-1 with TRBJ2-1, with D perhaps TRBD2 (6 bases). This CDR3 has 14 residues. V was trimmed by 2 bases and J by 4 bases, leaving 9 bases between them. Germline loops: CDR1 MGHRA, CDR2 YSYEKL. The CDR3 here is CASSQNGRYNEQFF. The CDR3 nucleotides are TGCGCCAGCAGCCAAAACGGGAGATACAATGAGCAGTTCTTC.

CDR3 loop: CAAWTSGRSPGENIQYF. In DNA, the CDR3 is TGTGCCGCCTGGACTAGCGGGAGGTCCCCCGGGGAAAACATTCAGTACTTC. The chain combines TRBV2 with TRBJ2-4; 14 nucleotides agree with TRBD2. The germline V gene has CDR1 SNHLY and CDR2 FYNNEI. The CDR3 is 17 amino acids. J lost 5 bases, V lost 11 bases, and 14 bases had no gene match.

Regarding this clone: An end of the junction does not agree with germline; a read error may underlie this. This chain uses TRBV11-2 with TRBJ2-2; a weak D match, TRBD2 (7 bases). The CDR3 is 13 amino acids. Germline V gene data show CDR1 as SGHAT and CDR2 as FQNNGV. The CDR3 reads CASRLGGAGELFF. For the CDR3, the DNA is TGTGCCAGCAGATTAGGGGGGGCCGGGGAGCTGTTTTTT.

This chain connects TRBV7-6 to TRBJ2-3; possible D gene TRBD1, 5 bases. The CDR3 extends over 14 amino acids. Germline CDR1 reads SGHVS; CDR2 reads FNYEAQ. V was trimmed by 1 base and J by 4 bases, leaving 9 bases between them. CDR3 in amino acids: CASSLGWGSDTQYF. In DNA form, the CDR3 reads TGTGCCAGCAGCTTAGGGTGGGGCTCAGATACGCAGTATTTT. Full variable domain (outside the CDR3, taken from reference TRBV7-6 and TRBJ2-3): GAGVSQSPRYKVTKRGQDVALRCDPISGHVSLYWYRQALGQGPEFLTYFNYEAQQDKSGLPNDRFSAERPEGSISTLTIQRTEQRDSAMYRCASSLGWGSDTQYFGPGTRLTVL.

This chain joins TRBV27 and TRBJ2-7; D may correspond to TRBD1 or TRBD2 (5 bases each). V lost 8 bases and J 5 bases, leaving 31 bases between the germline ends. Per the germline V gene, CDR1 is MNHEY and CDR2 is SMNVEV (reference sequence). The CDR3 consists of 18 residues. For the CDR3, the DNA is TGTGCCAGCGCTTTCGTTGGGGTTAGAGGGGTCCTAGAAGACGAGCAGTACTTC. It specifies CASAFVGVRGVLEDEQYF.

The chain employs TRBV5-1 and TRBJ1-6; 7 bases are a match to TRBD1. Germline V lookup: CDR1 SGHRS, CDR2 YFSETQ. With 0 bases clipped from V and 11 bases from J, the junction kept 11 bases outside the gene matches. The CDR3 loop spans 16 amino acids. CDR3 loop: CASSLEAWGRGAPLHF. In DNA form, the CDR3 reads TGCGCCAGCAGCTTGGAGGCGTGGGGCAGGGGGGCACCCCTCCACTTT.